This TCR beta chain was recovered during a study of naive and memory T cell subsets. Study observations and caveats: Naive repertoires, especially CD8, held a few larger clonotypes, possibly memory cells re-expressing CD45RA.

Two oligonucleotides, mixed equimolar, formed the beta constant-region primer covering TRBC1 and TRBC2. Ligated cDNA was amplified by four rounds of PCR with nested alpha and beta constant-region primers and SP2. TCRdb re-analysed the UMI-ligation and nested PCR reads in MiXCR, keeping a single row per CDR3 protein. Here the sample spans roughly 100,000 distinct CDR3 sequences, roughly 14% being singletons. Remarks on this clonotype: Its specificity is not known.

The CDR3 length is 17 residues. V lost 0 bases to trimming and J lost 4 bases, with 17 bases between them. The material sequenced was naive CD8+ T cells from blood. The sequence derives from a human donor in good health. The chain combines TRBV6-7 with TRBJ2-3; a possible D gene is TRBD2 (6 bases). TRBV6-7 belongs to the ORF category, with a function that is uncertain. CDR3 bases: TGTGCCAGCAGTTACTCCCCGGGACTGAATTGGCCAGATACGCAGTATTTT. Translation gives CASSYSPGLNWPDTQYF.